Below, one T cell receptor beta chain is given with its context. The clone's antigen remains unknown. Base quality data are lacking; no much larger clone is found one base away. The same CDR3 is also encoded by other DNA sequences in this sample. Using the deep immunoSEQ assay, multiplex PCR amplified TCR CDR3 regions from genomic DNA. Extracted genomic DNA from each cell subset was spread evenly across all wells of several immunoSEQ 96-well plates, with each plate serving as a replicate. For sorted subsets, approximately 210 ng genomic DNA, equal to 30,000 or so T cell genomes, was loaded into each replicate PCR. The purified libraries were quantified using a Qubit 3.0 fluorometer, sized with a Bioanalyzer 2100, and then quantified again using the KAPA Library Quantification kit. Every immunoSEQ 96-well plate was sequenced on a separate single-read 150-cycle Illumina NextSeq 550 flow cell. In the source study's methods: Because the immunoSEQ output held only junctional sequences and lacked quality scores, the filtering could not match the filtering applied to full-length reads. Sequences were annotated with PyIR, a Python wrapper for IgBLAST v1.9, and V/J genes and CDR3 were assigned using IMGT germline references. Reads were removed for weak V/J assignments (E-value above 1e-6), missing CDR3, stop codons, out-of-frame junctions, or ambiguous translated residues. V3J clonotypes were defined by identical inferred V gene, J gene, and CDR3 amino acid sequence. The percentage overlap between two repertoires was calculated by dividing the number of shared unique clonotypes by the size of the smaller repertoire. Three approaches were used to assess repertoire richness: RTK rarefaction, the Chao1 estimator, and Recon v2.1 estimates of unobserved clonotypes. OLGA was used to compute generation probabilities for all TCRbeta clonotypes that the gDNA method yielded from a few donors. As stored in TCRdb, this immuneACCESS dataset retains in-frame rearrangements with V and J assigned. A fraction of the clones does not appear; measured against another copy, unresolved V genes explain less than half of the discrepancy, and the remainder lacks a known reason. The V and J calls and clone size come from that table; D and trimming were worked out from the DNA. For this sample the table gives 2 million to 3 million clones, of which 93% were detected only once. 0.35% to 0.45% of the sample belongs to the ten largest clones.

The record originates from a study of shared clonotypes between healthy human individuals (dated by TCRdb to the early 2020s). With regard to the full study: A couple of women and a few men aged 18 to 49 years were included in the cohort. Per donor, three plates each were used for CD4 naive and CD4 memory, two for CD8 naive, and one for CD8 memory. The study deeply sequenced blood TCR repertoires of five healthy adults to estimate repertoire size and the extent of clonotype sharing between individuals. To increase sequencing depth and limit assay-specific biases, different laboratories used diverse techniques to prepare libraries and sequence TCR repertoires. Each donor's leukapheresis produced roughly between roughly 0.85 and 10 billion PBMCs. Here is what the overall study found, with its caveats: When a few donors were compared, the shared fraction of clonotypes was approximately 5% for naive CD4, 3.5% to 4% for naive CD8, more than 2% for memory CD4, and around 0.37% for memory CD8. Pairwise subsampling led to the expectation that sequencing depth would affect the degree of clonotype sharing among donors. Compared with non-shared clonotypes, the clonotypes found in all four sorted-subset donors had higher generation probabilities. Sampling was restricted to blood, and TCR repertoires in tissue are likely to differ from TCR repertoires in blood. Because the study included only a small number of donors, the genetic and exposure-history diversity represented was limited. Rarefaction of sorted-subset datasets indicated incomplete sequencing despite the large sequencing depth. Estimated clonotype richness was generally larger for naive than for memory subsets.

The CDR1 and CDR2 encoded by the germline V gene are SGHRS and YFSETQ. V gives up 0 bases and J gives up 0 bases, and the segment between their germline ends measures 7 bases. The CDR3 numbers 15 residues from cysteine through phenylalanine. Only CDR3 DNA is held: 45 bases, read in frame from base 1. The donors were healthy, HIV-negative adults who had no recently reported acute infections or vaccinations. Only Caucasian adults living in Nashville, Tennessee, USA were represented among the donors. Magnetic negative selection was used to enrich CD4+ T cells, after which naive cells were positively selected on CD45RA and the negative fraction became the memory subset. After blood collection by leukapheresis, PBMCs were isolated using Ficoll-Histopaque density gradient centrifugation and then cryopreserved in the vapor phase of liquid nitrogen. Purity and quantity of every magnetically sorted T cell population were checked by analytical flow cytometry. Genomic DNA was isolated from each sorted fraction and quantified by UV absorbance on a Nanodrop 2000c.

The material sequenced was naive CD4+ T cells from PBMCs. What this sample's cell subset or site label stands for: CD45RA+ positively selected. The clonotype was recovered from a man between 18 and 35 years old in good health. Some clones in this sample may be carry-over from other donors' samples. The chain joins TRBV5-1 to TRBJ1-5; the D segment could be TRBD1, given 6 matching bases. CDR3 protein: CASSLEGVSNQPQHF. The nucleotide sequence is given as TGCGCCAGCAGCTTGGAGGGGGTTAGCAATCAGCCCCAGCATTTT.